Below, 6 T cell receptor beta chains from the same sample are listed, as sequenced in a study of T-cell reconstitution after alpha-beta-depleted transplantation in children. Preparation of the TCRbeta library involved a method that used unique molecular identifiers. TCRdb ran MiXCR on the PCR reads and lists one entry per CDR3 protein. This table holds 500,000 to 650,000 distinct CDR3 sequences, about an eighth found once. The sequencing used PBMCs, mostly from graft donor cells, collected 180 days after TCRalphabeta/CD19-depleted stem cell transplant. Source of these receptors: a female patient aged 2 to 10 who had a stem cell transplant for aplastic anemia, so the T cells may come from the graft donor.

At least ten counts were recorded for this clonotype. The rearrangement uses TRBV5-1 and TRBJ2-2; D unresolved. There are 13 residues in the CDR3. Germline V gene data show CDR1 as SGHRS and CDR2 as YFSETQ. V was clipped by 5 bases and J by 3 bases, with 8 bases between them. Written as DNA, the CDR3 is TGCGCCAGCAGTCTGAGATACACCGGGGAGCTGTTTTTT. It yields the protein CASSLRYTGELFF.

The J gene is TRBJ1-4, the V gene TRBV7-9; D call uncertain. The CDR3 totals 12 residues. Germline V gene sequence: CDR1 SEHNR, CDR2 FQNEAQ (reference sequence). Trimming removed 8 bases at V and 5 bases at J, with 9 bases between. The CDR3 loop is CASSGENEKLFF. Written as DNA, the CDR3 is TGTGCCAGCTCCGGGGAGAATGAAAAACTGTTTTTT.

The CDR3 loop is CASSFGLAYEQYV. Here the CDR3 DNA reads TGTGCCAGCAGTTTCGGACTAGCCTACGAGCAGTACGTC. The chain carries TRBV27 and TRBJ2-7; 7 nucleotides align to TRBD2. CDR3 length: 13 amino acids. With V trimmed by 3 bases and J by 2 bases, 1 base remained unmatched. Germline V gene lookup returns CDR1 MNHEY and CDR2 SMNVEV (reference sequence).

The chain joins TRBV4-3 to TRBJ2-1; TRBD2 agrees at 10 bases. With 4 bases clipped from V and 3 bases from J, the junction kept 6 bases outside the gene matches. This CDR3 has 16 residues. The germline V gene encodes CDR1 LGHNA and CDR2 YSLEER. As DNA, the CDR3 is TGCGCCAGCAGCCCCGTGGTAGCGGGAGGCTACAATGAGCAGTTCTTC. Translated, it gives CASSPVVAGGYNEQFF.

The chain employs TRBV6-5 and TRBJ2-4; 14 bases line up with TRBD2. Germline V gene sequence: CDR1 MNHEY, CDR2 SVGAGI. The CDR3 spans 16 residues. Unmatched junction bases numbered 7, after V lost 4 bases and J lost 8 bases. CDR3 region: CASSSGTSGSLYIQYF. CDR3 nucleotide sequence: TGTGCCAGCAGTTCGGGGACTAGCGGGAGTCTGTACATTCAGTACTTC.

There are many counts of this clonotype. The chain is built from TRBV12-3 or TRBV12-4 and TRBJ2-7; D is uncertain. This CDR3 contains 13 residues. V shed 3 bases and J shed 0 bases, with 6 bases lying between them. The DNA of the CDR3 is TGTGCCAGCAGTTTGCGAGACTCCTACGAGCAGTACGTC. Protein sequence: CASSLRDSYEQYV.